Each of the 20 T cell receptor beta chains below was sequenced from the same sample in a study of blood T cell repertoires in COVID-19. The data were produced by immunoSEQ multiplex PCR, yet TCRdb's version contains in-frame clones alone and is incomplete. The table includes some 200,000 clones, approximately 75% detected once. Sequenced material: PBMCs or T cells enriched from blood (not recorded which). The receptors were gathered from a man aged 40-49 years who had recovered from COVID-19.

The rearrangement uses TRBV7-9 and TRBJ1-1; D might be TRBD1 (5 bases). The CDR3 covers 15 residues. Germline CDR1 and CDR2: SEHNR and FQNEAQ (reference sequence). CDR3 sequence (DNA): TGTGCAGTCCGGGGGTCAGGGACGAGCGACACTGAAGCTTTCTTT. Protein: CAVRGSGTSDTEAFF.

The chain links TRBV5-1 to TRBJ2-7; 8 nucleotides agree with TRBD1. The germline gives CDR1 SGHRS, CDR2 YFSETQ. The trim removed 1 base at V and 2 bases at J, leaving 8 bases unmatched. The CDR3 sequence is 16 residues long. This CDR3 reads CASSLSPQGVTYEQYF. DNA of the CDR3: TGCGCCAGCAGCTTGTCCCCACAGGGGGTAACCTACGAGCAGTACTTC. The full variable domain, in which reference TRBV5-1 and TRBJ2-7 provide the parts outside the CDR3, is KAGVTQTPRYLIKTRGQQVTLSCSPISGHRSVSWYQQTPGQGLQFLFEYFSETQRNKGNFPGRFSGRQFSNSRSEMNVSTLELGDSALYLCASSLSPQGVTYEQYFGPGTRLTVT.

J is TRBJ2-2 and V is TRBV5-1; the match to TRBD1 covers 7 bases. Germline CDR1 reads SGHRS; CDR2 reads YFSETQ. CDR3 length: 14 residues. J lost 7 bases, V lost 6 bases, and 9 bases had no gene match. The CDR3 spells CASTLRQGNGELFF. The CDR3 DNA follows: TGCGCCAGCACCCTCAGACAGGGCAACGGGGAGCTGTTTTTT.

This chain uses TRBV7-9 with TRBJ1-5; 7 bases are shared with TRBD1. Germline assignment: CDR1 SEHNR and CDR2 FQNEAQ (reference sequence). This CDR3 is built from 14 residues. After removal of 1 base from V and 5 bases from J, the junction contained 2 bases not matched to a gene. The chain's CDR3 is CASSLDRGDQPQHF. As DNA, the CDR3 is TGTGCCAGCAGCTTAGACAGGGGTGATCAGCCCCAGCATTTT.

V and J are TRBV7-9 and TRBJ2-3, with D perhaps matching TRBD2 (5 bases). CDR1 is SEHNR, CDR2 FQNEAQ, per germline (reference sequence). This CDR3 is 14 amino acids long. Trimming took 7 bases from V and 0 from J, leaving 11 bases between them. The CDR3 sequence is CASTALASTDTQYF. The CDR3 DNA is TGTGCCAGCACCGCGCTAGCTAGCACAGATACGCAGTATTTT.

The chain carries TRBV4-1 and TRBJ1-2, with TRBD1 identical over 7 bases. The trim removed 4 bases at V and 7 bases at J, leaving 15 bases unmatched. CDR1 MGHRA and CDR2 YSYEKL come from the germline V gene. The CDR3 has 16 amino acids. The CDR3: CASSLLTTGNSGGYTF. DNA for the CDR3: TGCGCCAGCAGCCTACTAACGACAGGGAACTCCGGTGGCTACACCTTC.

This CDR3 reads CASSQENTGVWNYGYTF. CDR3 nucleotides: TGCGCCAGCAGCCAAGAGAATACAGGGGTATGGAACTATGGCTACACCTTC. The chain links TRBV4-1 to TRBJ1-2, with 7 bases aligning to TRBD1. CDR3 length equals 17 residues. CDR1 is MGHRA, CDR2 YSYEKL, per germline. V lost 0 bases and J lost 2; bases outside the gene matches: 9.

The rearrangement joins TRBV2 to TRBJ1-6; D is undetermined. This CDR3 has 14 amino acids. CDR1 SNHLY and CDR2 FYNNEI come from the germline V gene. The V gene lost 1 base and the J gene lost 7 bases, with 8 bases spanning the gap. The CDR3 coding sequence is TGTGCCAGCAGTGAAGGAGGCCGAAATTCACCCCTCCACTTT. It codes for CASSEGGRNSPLHF. The full variable domain, in which reference TRBV2 and TRBJ1-6 provide the parts outside the CDR3, is EPEVTQTPSHQVTQMGQEVILRCVPISNHLYFYWYRQILGQKVEFLVSFYNNEISEKSEIFDDQFSVERPDGSNFTLKIRSTKLEDSAMYFCASSEGGRNSPLHFGNGTRLTVT.

The chain employs TRBV23-1 and TRBJ1-4; 7 bases match TRBD1. Being an ORF, TRBV23-1 has a function that is uncertain. V was clipped by 0 bases and J by 5 bases; unmatched bases: 21. The CDR3 spans 21 residues. The CDR3 DNA sequence: TGCGCCAGCAGTCAATCGGTCACCGACAGGGTCACCTTTTCTTCCAATGAAAAACTGTTTTTT. It codes for CASSQSVTDRVTFSSNEKLFF.

The gene calls are TRBV9 and TRBJ1-4; D perhaps matches TRBD1 (6 bases). This CDR3 spans 15 amino acids. The V end lost 0 bases, the J end lost 7 bases, and 13 bases lay between the germline ends. Per germline, CDR1 SGDLS and CDR2 YYNGEE. CDR3 sequence reads: CASSVGAGEGEKLFF. In DNA, the CDR3 is TGTGCCAGCAGCGTAGGGGCAGGGGAAGGTGAAAAACTGTTTTTT.

The rearrangement uses TRBV25-1 and TRBJ2-5; a possible D gene is TRBD1 (6 bases). Germline V gene data show CDR1 as MGHDK and CDR2 as SYGVNS. The CDR3 runs to 14 residues. V was trimmed by 4 bases and J by 5 bases, leaving 14 bases between them. Here the CDR3 reads CASSGTGLRETQYF. The CDR3 DNA is TGTGCCAGCAGTGGAACAGGGTTGCGGGAGACCCAGTACTTC.

In this sample, this clone turned up a few times. V usage is TRBV9 and J usage is TRBJ1-1; 9 bases line up with TRBD1. With 4 bases clipped from V and 6 bases from J, the junction kept 7 bases outside the gene matches. CDR1 SGDLS and CDR2 YYNGEE come from the germline V gene. The CDR3 spans 14 residues. CDR3 in DNA: TGTGCCAGCAGCTTCTCAACAGGGGGCTCTGAAGCTTTCTTT. Residues: CASSFSTGGSEAFF.

This clone was observed a handful of times. This chain links TRBV2 with TRBJ2-7, with D possibly being TRBD1 (5 bases). CDR3 length equals 13 residues. V was pared by 3 bases and J by 4 bases, with 10 bases between. Germline CDR1 is SNHLY and CDR2 is FYNNEI. The DNA of the CDR3 is TGTGCCAGCAGTGAGACAGATCTATACGAGCAGTACTTC. It yields the protein CASSETDLYEQYF.

The chain combines TRBV18 with TRBJ2-7, with a possible D match to TRBD2 (5 bases). Trimming cost V 3 bases and J 4 bases, with 16 bases left between them. This CDR3 is built from 15 residues. Germline CDR1 is KGHSH and CDR2 is LQKENI. CDR3 sequence reads: CASSPSSGVRYEQYF. In nucleotides, the CDR3 is TGTGCCAGCTCACCTTCATCCGGGGTCCGGTACGAGCAGTACTTC.

V usage is TRBV20-1 and J usage is TRBJ2-1; perhaps TRBD2 as D (6 bases). CDR3 length: 11 residues. The germline gives CDR1 DFQATT, CDR2 SNEGSKA (reference sequence). V was trimmed by 7 bases and J by 10 bases, leaving 14 bases between them. The CDR3 protein is CSGREAREQFF. CDR3 DNA: TGCAGTGGGCGGGAAGCCCGGGAGCAGTTCTTC.

The CDR3 nucleotides are TGTGCCAGCTCAGAAAACAGGGGTGACTCTGGAAACACCATATATTTT. Its protein is CASSENRGDSGNTIYF. The chain employs TRBV18 and TRBJ1-3; TRBD1 agrees at 7 bases. The CDR3 totals 16 residues. From germline, CDR1 is KGHSH and CDR2 LQKENI. Trimming took 5 bases from V and 0 from J; bases not matched to a gene: 7.

V is TRBV13 and J is TRBJ2-1; 7 bases agree with TRBD2. CDR1 and CDR2 from the germline V gene are PRHDT and FYEKMQ (reference sequence). The CDR3 sequence is 16 residues long. The ends lost 0 bases at V and 1 base at J; junction bases unmatched: 3. The CDR3 coding sequence is TGTGCCAGCAGCTTAGGAGCGGGGATATCCTACAATGAGCAGTTCTTC. Its protein is CASSLGAGISYNEQFF.

This clone was seen just once. The gene calls are TRBV6-2 or TRBV6-3 and TRBJ1-3; tentative D call: TRBD1 (6 bases). The V and J ends lost 4 bases and 0 bases respectively, with 13 bases between them. CDR1 MNHEY and CDR2 SVGEGT come from the germline V gene. This CDR3 region has 16 residues. In DNA form, the CDR3 reads TGTGCCAGCAGTTCAATACAGGGAATCTCTGGAAACACCATATATTTT. It specifies CASSSIQGISGNTIYF.

The chain links TRBV18 to TRBJ2-5; D gene unclear. This CDR3 contains 15 residues. V lost 1 base and J lost 2, with 11 bases in between. Germline V gives CDR1 KGHSH, CDR2 LQKENI. The CDR3 nucleotides are TGTGCCAGCTCACCACGTCGCTCAGATCAAGAGACCCAGTACTTC. Residues: CASSPRRSDQETQYF.

This chain joins TRBV5-1 and TRBJ1-4, with D perhaps matching TRBD1 (5 bases). This CDR3 is 16 amino acids long. CDR1 is SGHRS, CDR2 YFSETQ, per germline. With 0 bases removed from V and 8 bases from J, the gap between germline ends came to 17 bases. In DNA, the CDR3 is TGCGCCAGCAGCTTGGGACGGCGCGCCGGGGGAGAAAAACTGTTTTTT. This gives the protein CASSLGRRAGGEKLFF.